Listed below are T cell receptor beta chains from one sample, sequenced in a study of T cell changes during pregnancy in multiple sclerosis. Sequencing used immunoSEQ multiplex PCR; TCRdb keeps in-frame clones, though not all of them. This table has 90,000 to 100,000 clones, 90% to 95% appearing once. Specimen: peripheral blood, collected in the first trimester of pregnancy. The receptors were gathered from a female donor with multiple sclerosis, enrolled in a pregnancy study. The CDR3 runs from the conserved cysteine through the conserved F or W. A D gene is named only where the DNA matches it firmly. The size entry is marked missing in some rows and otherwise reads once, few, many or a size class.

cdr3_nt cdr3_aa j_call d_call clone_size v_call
TGTGCCAGCAGCCCGTGGGAGGGTTCAAACACCATATATTTT CASSPWEGSNTIYF TRBJ1-3 NA NA TRBV6-6
TGTGCCAGCAGGCTGACAGGGGGCGCGGGTGAAAAACTGTTTTTT CASRLTGGAGEKLFF TRBJ1-4 TRBD1 NA TRBV2
TGTGCCAGCGGACAGGATAGCAATCAGCCCCAGCATTTT CASGQDSNQPQHF TRBJ1-5 TRBD1 NA TRBV6-4
TGCGCCAGCAGCCCCGACAGGGGGGACTATGGCTACACCTTC CASSPDRGDYGYTF TRBJ1-2 TRBD1 few TRBV4-1
TGTGCCAGCCAGGGGAGGGAGAATTCACCCCTCCACTTT CASQGRENSPLHF TRBJ1-6 NA NA TRBV6-5
TGTGCCAGCAGCCCTACCGACAGGGACTCCTACGAGCAGTACTTC CASSPTDRDSYEQYF TRBJ2-7 TRBD1 NA TRBV13
TGTGCCAGCAGTGAATTAGGCGCGGACTACACCTTC CASSELGADYTF TRBJ1-2 NA NA TRBV25-1
TGCGCCAGCAGCTTGACGCGGGCGCCGAACACTGAAGCTTTCTTT CASSLTRAPNTEAFF TRBJ1-1 NA NA TRBV5-1
TGTGCCAGCAGTTACCGTGAGACCCAGTACTTC CASSYRETQYF TRBJ2-5 NA NA TRBV6-7
TGTGCCAGCAGCTTAGACAGGGGTATCTATGGCTACACCTTC CASSLDRGIYGYTF TRBJ1-2 TRBD1 NA TRBV7-2
TGTGCCAGCAGCGCCGGCCCCGGGAGTGTGGCACCCCTCCACTTT CASSAGPGSVAPLHF TRBJ1-6 NA NA TRBV9
TGTGCCAGCAGCCATGAGAGCTCCTATAATTCACCCCTCCACTTT CASSHESSYNSPLHF TRBJ1-6 NA few TRBV5-6
TGTGCCAGCAGCTCCCGGGGGATGCGGGGTTCACCCCTCCACTTT CASSSRGMRGSPLHF TRBJ1-6 NA few TRBV7-2
TGTGCCAGCAGCCAACCAACGGGGGGGGACACCGGGGAGCTGTTTTTT CASSQPTGGDTGELFF TRBJ2-2 TRBD2 NA TRBV4-2
TGCGCCAGCAGCTTGGGGACAGGGGGTACCCCTGGCAATCAGCCCCAGCATTTT CASSLGTGGTPGNQPQHF TRBJ1-5 TRBD1 NA TRBV5-1
TGTGCCAGCAGCTGGGGCCCCCGAGAGACCCAGTACTTC CASSWGPRETQYF TRBJ2-5 NA NA TRBV5-5
TGTGCCAGCAGCCCCGACAGGGGGCGCCCGGATGAGCAGTACTTC CASSPDRGRPDEQYF TRBJ2-7 TRBD1 NA TRBV5-4
TGCGCCAGCAGCTTTGGTAGCGGGGGGTCGTACCAAGAGACCCAGTACTTC CASSFGSGGSYQETQYF TRBJ2-5 TRBD2 NA TRBV5-1
TGTGCCAGCAGCATAACTAGCGGGGGATACTACAATGAGCAGTTCTTC CASSITSGGYYNEQFF TRBJ2-1 TRBD2 NA TRBV11-3
TGCGCCAGCAGCTTGGGCAGGGTTGACACTGAAGCTTTCTTT CASSLGRVDTEAFF TRBJ1-1 NA NA TRBV5-1
TGTGCCAGCAGCGCAGGGACTAGCGGTCCTGAAGAGACCCAGTACTTC CASSAGTSGPEETQYF TRBJ2-5 TRBD2 NA TRBV9
TGCAGCGTTGGACTAGCGGGGGGCCTGGGCTCCTACAATGAGCAGTTCTTC CSVGLAGGLGSYNEQFF TRBJ2-1 TRBD2 NA TRBV29-1
TGTGCCTGGTCCCTCGACCGAGGCTCTGGAAACACCATATATTTT CAWSLDRGSGNTIYF TRBJ1-3 NA NA TRBV30
TGCGCCAGCAGCCCGGGACAGGGGGCCTCCTACAATGAGCAGTTCTTC CASSPGQGASYNEQFF TRBJ2-1 TRBD1 NA TRBV5-1
TGTGCCAGCTCAGGCCCCCAAGGCTATGGCTACACCTTC CASSGPQGYGYTF TRBJ1-2 NA NA TRBV2
TGTGCCAGCAGGGCAGGACAGCAAAGAGATCAGCCCCAGCATTTT CASRAGQQRDQPQHF TRBJ1-5 NA NA TRBV2
TGTGCCAGCAGCTTGCCGGCGGGGCCCTCAGGAGATACGCAGTATTTT CASSLPAGPSGDTQYF TRBJ2-3 NA NA TRBV5-4
TGTGCCAGCAGTTTGGGACAGGCCAGGGACCAGTACTTC CASSLGQARDQYF TRBJ2-5 TRBD1 NA TRBV27
TGTGCCAGCAGTCTTGACAGGGGGGGAGACACCATATATTTT CASSLDRGGDTIYF TRBJ1-3 TRBD1 NA TRBV5-4
TGTGCCAGTAGCAGTGATCCGGGACATTACTACGAGCAGTACTTC CASSSDPGHYYEQYF TRBJ2-7 NA NA TRBV19
TGTGCCAGCAGCTTACGGGGGGCGCGAGAGACCCAGTACTTC CASSLRGARETQYF TRBJ2-5 NA NA TRBV7-2
TGCGCCAGCAGCCAAGTAGGGAGGGAAGCTAATGAAAAACTGTTTTTT CASSQVGREANEKLFF TRBJ1-4 NA NA TRBV4-1
TGCGCCAGCAGCCAAGTTGACATTGGAAGTAACACTGAAGCTTTCTTT CASSQVDIGSNTEAFF TRBJ1-1 NA NA TRBV4-1
TGTGCCAGCTCACGCTGGGCGGGACCGGGGACAGGACTAAACAACGAGCAGTACTTC CASSRWAGPGTGLNNEQYF TRBJ2-7 TRBD1 NA TRBV18
TGCGCCAGCAGCCCCGGGACAGGGTTCTCCTACGAGCAGTACTTC CASSPGTGFSYEQYF TRBJ2-7 TRBD1 NA TRBV5-1
TGTGCCAGCACCACCGACAGGTCGGGCTATGGCTACACCTTC CASTTDRSGYGYTF TRBJ1-2 NA NA TRBV9
TGCGCCAGCACCTCGGGACAGGGAAATGAAAAACTGTTTTTT CASTSGQGNEKLFF TRBJ1-4 TRBD1 once TRBV4-1
TGTGCCAGCAGTTACGGAGCCGGGGAGCTGTTTTTT CASSYGAGELFF TRBJ2-2 NA NA TRBV6-5
TGTGCCAGCAGCTTGGGCGTCGGAGGTCGCCTCGAGCAGTACTTC CASSLGVGGRLEQYF TRBJ2-7 NA NA TRBV5-6
TGTGCTAGTGGGGCACCCCTCAGATACAATGAGCAGTTCTTC CASGAPLRYNEQFF TRBJ2-1 NA once TRBV12-5
TGCAGCGTTGACTACTATGGCTACACCTTC CSVDYYGYTF TRBJ1-2 NA NA TRBV29-1
TGTGCCAGCAGCGTAGATATTGAGGGGACAGGACGATACTATGGCTACACCTTC CASSVDIEGTGRYYGYTF TRBJ1-2 TRBD1 NA TRBV9
TGTGCCAGCGCGGGGGCAGGGGGCAGGGCGCAGTATTTT CASAGAGGRAQYF TRBJ2-3 NA NA TRBV2
TGTGCCAGCGCACTGGGACATCCGAACACTGAAGCTTTCTTT CASALGHPNTEAFF TRBJ1-1 NA NA TRBV6-4
TGTGCCAGTAGTGCCCGACTAGCGACCAGCACAGATACGCAGTATTTT CASSARLATSTDTQYF TRBJ2-3 TRBD2 NA TRBV19
TGTGCCAGCAGTCCGGACAGGGGTTGGGAGACCCAGTACTTC CASSPDRGWETQYF TRBJ2-5 TRBD1 NA TRBV27
TGCAGTGCGGCTCAAGAGACCCAGTACTTC CSAAQETQYF TRBJ2-5 NA NA TRBV20-1
TGTGCCAGCAGGAGTAGCGGGGCCGAGGAGACCCAGTACTTC CASRSSGAEETQYF TRBJ2-5 TRBD2 NA TRBV13